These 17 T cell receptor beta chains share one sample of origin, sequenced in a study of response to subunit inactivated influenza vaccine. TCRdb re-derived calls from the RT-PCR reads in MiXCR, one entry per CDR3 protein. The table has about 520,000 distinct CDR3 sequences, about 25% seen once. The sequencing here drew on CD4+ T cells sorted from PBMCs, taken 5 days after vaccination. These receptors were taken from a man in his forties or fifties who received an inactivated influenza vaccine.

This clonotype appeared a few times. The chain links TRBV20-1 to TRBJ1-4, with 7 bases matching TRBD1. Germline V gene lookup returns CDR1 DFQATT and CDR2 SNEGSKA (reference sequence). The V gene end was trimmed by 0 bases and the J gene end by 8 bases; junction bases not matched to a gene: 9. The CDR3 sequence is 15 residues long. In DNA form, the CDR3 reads TGCAGTGCTAGAGATCAGGGGGTATCTAGCGAAAAACTGTTTTTT. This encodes CSARDQGVSSEKLFF.

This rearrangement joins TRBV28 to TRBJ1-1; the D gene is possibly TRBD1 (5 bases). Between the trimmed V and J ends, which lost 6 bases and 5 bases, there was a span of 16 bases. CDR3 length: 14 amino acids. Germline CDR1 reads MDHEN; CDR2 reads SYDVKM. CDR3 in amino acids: CASRWGNLVTEAFF. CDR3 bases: TGTGCCAGCAGGTGGGGGAATTTGGTGACTGAAGCTTTCTTT.

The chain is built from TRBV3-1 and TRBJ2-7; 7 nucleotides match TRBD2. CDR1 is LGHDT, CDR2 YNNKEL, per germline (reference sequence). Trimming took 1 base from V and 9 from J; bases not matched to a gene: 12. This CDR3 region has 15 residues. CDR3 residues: CASSQGRGISSGQYF. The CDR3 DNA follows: TGTGCCAGCAGCCAAGGGCGGGGGATCTCTAGCGGGCAGTACTTC.

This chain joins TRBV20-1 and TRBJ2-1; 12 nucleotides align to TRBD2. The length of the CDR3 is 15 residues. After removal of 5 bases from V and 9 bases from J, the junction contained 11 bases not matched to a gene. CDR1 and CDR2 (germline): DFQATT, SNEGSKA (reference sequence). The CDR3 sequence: CSAFTSGGFGGEQFF. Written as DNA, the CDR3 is TGCAGTGCTTTTACTAGCGGGGGGTTTGGTGGTGAGCAGTTCTTC.

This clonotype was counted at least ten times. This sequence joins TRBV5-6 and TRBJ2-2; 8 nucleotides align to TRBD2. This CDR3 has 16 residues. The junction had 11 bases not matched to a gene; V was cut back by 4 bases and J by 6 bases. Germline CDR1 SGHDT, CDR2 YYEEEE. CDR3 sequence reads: CASSHAAGGLSGELFF. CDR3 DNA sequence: TGTGCCAGCAGCCACGCGGCGGGGGGATTGTCCGGGGAGCTGTTTTTT.

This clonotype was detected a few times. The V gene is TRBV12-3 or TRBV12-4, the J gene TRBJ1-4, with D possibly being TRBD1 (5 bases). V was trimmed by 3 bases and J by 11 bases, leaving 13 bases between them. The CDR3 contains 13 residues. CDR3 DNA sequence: TGTGCCAGCAGTTTGGGCCAGGGTCAGAAACTGTTTTTT. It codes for CASSLGQGQKLFF.

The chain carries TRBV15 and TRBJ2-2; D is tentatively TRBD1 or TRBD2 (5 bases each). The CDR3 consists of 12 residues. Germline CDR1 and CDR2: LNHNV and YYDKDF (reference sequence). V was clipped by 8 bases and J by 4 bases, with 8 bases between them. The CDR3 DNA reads TGTGCCACCGGGACCCGCACCGGGGAGCTGTTTTTT. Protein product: CATGTRTGELFF. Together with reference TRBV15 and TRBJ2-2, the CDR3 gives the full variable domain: DAMVIQNPRYQVTQFGKPVTLSCSQTLNHNVMYWYQQKSSQAPKLLFHYYDKDFNNEADTPDNFQSRRPNTSFCFLDIRSPGLGDTAMYLCATGTRTGELFFGEGSRLTVL.

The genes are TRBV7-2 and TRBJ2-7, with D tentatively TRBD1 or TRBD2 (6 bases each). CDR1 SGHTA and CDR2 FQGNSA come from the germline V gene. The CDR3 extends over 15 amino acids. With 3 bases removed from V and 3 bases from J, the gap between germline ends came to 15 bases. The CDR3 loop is CASSFSRGGNYEQYF. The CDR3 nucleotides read TGTGCCAGCAGCTTTTCTAGAGGGGGGAACTACGAGCAGTACTTC.

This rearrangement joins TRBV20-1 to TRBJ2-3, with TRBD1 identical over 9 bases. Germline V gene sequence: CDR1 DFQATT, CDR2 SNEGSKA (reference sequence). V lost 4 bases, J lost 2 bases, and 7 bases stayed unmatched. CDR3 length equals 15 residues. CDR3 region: CSANPGQGLTDTQYF. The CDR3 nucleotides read TGCAGTGCTAATCCGGGACAGGGCCTCACAGATACGCAGTATTTT.

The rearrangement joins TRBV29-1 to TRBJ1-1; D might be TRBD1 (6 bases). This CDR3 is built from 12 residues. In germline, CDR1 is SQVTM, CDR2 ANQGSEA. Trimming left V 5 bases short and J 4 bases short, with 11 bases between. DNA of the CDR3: TGCAGCGTTTTTCGAGGGGGCACTGAAGCTTTCTTT. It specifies CSVFRGGTEAFF.

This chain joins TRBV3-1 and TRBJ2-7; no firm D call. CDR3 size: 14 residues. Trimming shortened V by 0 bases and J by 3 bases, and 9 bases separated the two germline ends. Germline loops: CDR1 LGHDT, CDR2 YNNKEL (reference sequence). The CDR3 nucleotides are TGTGCCAGCAGCCAAGAACGCCTGAACTACGAGCAGTACTTC. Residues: CASSQERLNYEQYF.

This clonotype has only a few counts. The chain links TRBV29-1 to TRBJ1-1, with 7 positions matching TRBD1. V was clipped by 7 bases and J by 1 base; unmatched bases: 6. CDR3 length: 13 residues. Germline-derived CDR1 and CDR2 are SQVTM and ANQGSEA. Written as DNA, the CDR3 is TGCAGCGCAAACAGGGGACGGAACACTGAAGCTTTCTTT. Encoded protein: CSANRGRNTEAFF.

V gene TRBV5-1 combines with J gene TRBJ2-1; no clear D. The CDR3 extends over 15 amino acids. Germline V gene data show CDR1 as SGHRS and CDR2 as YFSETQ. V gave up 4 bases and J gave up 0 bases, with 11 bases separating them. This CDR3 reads CASSTNVISYNEQFF. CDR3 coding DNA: TGCGCCAGCAGCACCAATGTGATCTCCTACAATGAGCAGTTCTTC.

The CDR3 bases are TGTGCCAGCAGCCAAGATATATCCCGCGAGCAGTACTTC. This gives the protein CASSQDISREQYF. The gene calls are TRBV4-2 and TRBJ2-7; D ambiguous. The germline CDR1 and CDR2 sequences are LGHNA and YNFKEQ. The CDR3 is 13 amino acids. V gave up 0 bases and J gave up 6 bases, with 9 bases separating them.

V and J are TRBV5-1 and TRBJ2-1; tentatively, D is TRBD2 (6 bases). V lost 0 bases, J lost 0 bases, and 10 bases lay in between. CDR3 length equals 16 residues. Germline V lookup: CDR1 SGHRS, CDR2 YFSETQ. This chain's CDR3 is CASSLDHGSSYNEQFF. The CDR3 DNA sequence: TGCGCCAGCAGCTTGGATCACGGGAGCTCCTACAATGAGCAGTTCTTC. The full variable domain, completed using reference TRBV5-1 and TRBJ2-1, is KAGVTQTPRYLIKTRGQQVTLSCSPISGHRSVSWYQQTPGQGLQFLFEYFSETQRNKGNFPGRFSGRQFSNSRSEMNVSTLELGDSALYLCASSLDHGSSYNEQFFGPGTRLTVL.

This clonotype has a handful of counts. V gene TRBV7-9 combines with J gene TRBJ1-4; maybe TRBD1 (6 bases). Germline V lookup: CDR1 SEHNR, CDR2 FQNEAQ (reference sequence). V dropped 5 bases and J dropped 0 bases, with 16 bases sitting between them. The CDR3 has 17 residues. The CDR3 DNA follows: TGTGCCAGCAGCACTAGATGGGGACATTCAACTAATGAAAAACTGTTTTTT. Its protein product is CASSTRWGHSTNEKLFF.

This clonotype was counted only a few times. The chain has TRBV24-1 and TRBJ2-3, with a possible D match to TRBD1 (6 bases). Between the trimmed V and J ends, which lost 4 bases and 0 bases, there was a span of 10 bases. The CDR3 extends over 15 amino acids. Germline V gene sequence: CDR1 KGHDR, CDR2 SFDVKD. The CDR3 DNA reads TGTGCCACCAGTGAAGGGGGACAAAGCACAGATACGCAGTATTTT. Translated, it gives CATSEGGQSTDTQYF.